Below, one T cell receptor (beta chain) is given with its context. Authors' data handling: Amplified reference gene primers provided the basis for estimating nucleated cell counts. This table comes from immunoSEQ multiplex PCR, and its TCRdb copy is limited to in-frame clones, with some not included. Clone size and V and J calls were adopted from that table, with D and trimming inferred from the DNA. The sample records 82,000 or so clones, approximately 90% being singletons. The sample belongs to a study of blood T cell repertoires in COVID-19. Study summary: Samples came from the United States, Italy and Spain, spanning acute and convalescent COVID-19. From T cells, B-cell-depleted T cells, or PBMCs came the material, which was cDNA or gDNA.

Assignments of participants to cohorts depended upon their own reported clinical history. CDR1 is SGHVS, CDR2 FQNEAQ, per germline. Trimming at V came to 4 bases and at J to 5 bases, leaving 12 bases not matched to a gene. The CDR3 has 16 amino acids. This TCR was sampled from a woman between 45 and 60 years old with acute COVID-19. The sample taken for sequencing was PBMCs or T cells enriched from blood (not recorded which). J is TRBJ2-7 and V is TRBV7-8; 9 bases align to TRBD1. The CDR3 here is CASSSPFTGGFDEQYF. DNA for the CDR3: TGTGCCAGCAGCTCGCCTTTCACAGGGGGCTTCGACGAGCAGTACTTC.